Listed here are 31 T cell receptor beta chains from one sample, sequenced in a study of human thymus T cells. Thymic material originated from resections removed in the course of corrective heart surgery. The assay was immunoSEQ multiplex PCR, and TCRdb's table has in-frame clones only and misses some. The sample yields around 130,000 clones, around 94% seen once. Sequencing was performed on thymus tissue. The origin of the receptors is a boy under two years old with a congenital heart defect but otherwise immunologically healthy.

The CDR3: CASSVVASGDNTDTQYF. The DNA of the CDR3 is TGTGCCAGCAGCGTAGTGGCTAGCGGGGACAACACAGATACGCAGTATTTT. The chain is built from TRBV9 and TRBJ2-3; 9 positions agree with TRBD2. The CDR3 length is 17 residues. The V and J ends lost 0 bases and 2 bases, in that order; junction bases with no gene match: 7. The V gene's germline CDR1 is SGDLS and CDR2 YYNGEE.

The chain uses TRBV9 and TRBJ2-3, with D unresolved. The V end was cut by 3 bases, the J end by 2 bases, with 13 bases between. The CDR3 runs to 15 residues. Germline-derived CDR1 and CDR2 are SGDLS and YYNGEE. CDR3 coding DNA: TGTGCCAGCAGCGCAAGTATGGCGGTCACAGATACGCAGTATTTT. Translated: CASSASMAVTDTQYF.

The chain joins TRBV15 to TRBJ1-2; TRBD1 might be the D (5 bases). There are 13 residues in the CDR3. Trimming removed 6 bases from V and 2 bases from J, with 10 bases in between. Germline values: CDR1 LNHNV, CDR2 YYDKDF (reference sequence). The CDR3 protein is CATRPGGNYGYTF. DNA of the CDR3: TGTGCCACCAGACCCGGGGGGAACTATGGCTACACCTTC.

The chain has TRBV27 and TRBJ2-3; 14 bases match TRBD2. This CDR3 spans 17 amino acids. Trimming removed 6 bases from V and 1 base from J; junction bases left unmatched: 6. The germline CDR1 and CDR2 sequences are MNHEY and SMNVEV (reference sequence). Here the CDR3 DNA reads TGTGCCAGCAGCGAGACTAGCGGGGGGGCGGGCACAGATACGCAGTATTTT. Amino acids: CASSETSGGAGTDTQYF.

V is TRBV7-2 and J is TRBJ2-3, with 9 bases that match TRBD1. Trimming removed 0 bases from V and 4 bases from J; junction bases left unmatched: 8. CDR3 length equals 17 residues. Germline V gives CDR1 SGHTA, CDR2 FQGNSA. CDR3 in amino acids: CASSLAGQGRAPDTQYF. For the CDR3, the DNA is TGTGCCAGCAGCTTAGCAGGACAGGGGAGGGCACCAGATACGCAGTATTTT.

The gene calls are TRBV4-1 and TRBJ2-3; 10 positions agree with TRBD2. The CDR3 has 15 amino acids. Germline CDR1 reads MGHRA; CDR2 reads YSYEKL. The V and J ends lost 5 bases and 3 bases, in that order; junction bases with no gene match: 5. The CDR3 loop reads CASSYSGGKTDTQYF. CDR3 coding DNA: TGCGCCAGCAGCTATAGCGGGGGGAAGACAGATACGCAGTATTTT.

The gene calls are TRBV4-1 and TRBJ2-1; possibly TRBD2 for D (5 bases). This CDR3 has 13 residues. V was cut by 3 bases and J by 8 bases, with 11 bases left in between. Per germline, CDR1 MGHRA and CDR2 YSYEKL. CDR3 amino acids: CASSHPGRDEQFF. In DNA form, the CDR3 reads TGCGCCAGCAGCCACCCGGGAAGGGATGAGCAGTTCTTC.

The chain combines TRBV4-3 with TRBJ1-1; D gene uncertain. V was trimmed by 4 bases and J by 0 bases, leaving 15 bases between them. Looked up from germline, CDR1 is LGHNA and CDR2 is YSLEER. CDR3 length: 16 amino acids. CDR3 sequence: CASSRFPGQMNTEAFF. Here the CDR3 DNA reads TGCGCCAGCAGCCGGTTCCCGGGCCAGATGAACACTGAAGCTTTCTTT.

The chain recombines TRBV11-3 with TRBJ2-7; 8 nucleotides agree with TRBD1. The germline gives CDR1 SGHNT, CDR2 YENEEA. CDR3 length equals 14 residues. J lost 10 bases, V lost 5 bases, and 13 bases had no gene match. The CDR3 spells CASSIGTGFIIQYF. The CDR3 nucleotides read TGTGCCAGCAGCATCGGGACAGGTTTTATAATCCAGTACTTC.

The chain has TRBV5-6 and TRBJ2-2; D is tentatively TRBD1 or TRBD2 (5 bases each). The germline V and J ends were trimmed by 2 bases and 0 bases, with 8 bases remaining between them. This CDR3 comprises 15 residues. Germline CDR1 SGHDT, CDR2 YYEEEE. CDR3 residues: CASSFGASNTGELFF. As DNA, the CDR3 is TGTGCCAGCAGCTTCGGGGCTTCGAACACCGGGGAGCTGTTTTTT.

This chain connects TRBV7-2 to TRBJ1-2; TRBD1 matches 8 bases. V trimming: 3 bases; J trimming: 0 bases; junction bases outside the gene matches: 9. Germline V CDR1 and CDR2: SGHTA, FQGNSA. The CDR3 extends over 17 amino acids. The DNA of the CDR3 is TGTGCCAGCAGCTTCCGGGACAGGAACTTTACTAACTATGGCTACACCTTC. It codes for CASSFRDRNFTNYGYTF. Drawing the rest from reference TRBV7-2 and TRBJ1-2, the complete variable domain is GAGVSQSPSNKVTEKGKDVELRCDPISGHTALYWYRQSLGQGLEFLIYFQGNSAPDKSGLPSDRFSAERTGGSVSTLTIQRTQQEDSAVYLCASSFRDRNFTNYGYTFGSGTRLTVV.

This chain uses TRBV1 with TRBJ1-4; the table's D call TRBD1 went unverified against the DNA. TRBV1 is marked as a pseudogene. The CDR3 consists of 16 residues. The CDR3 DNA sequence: TGCACCAGCAGCCAAGTGAACAGGGTATTTGGGGAAAAACTGTTTTTT. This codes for CTSSQVNRVFGEKLFF.

CDR3 coding DNA: TGTGCCAGCAGCCCGGACAGGGGAGGGGTAAGGGGCATGAACACTGAAGCTTTCTTT. Its protein product is CASSPDRGGVRGMNTEAFF. The chain joins TRBV7-2 to TRBJ1-1; 9 nucleotides match TRBD1. After removal of 5 bases from V and 0 bases from J, the junction contained 16 bases not matched to a gene. Germline V gives CDR1 SGHTA, CDR2 FQGNSA. CDR3 length: 19 residues.

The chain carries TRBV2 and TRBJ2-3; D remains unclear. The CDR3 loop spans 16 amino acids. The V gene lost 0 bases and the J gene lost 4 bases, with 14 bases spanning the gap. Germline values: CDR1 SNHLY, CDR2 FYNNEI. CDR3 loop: CASSEAQRRLSDTQYF. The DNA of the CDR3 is TGTGCCAGCAGTGAAGCGCAGCGTAGGTTATCAGATACGCAGTATTTT. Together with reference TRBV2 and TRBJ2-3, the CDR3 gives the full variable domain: EPEVTQTPSHQVTQMGQEVILRCVPISNHLYFYWYRQILGQKVEFLVSFYNNEISEKSEIFDDQFSVERPDGSNFTLKIRSTKLEDSAMYFCASSEAQRRLSDTQYFGPGTRLTVL.

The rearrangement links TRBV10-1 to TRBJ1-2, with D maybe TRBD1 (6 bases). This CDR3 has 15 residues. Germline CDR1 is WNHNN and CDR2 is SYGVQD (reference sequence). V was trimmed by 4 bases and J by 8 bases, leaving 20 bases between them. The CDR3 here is CASSGRGIGKRGYTF. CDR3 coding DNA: TGCGCCAGCAGTGGCAGGGGAATAGGGAAGAGAGGCTACACCTTC.

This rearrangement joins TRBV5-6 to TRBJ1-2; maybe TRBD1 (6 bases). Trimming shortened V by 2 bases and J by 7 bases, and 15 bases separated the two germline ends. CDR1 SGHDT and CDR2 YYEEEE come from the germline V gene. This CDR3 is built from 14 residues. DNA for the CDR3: TGTGCCAGCAGCTTCACCGGGACACCCTTTGGCTACACCTTC. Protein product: CASSFTGTPFGYTF.

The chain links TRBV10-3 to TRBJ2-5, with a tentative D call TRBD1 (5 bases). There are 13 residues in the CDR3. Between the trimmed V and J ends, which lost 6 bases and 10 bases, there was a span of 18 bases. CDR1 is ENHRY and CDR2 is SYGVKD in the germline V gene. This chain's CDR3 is CAIRSYGPQGQYF. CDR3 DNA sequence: TGTGCCATCAGGTCATACGGGCCCCAGGGCCAGTACTTC.

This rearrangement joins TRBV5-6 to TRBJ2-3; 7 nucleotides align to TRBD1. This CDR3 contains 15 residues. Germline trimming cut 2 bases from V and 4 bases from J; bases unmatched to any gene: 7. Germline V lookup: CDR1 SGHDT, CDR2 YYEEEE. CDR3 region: CASSFVTGRADTQYF. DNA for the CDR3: TGTGCCAGCAGCTTTGTGACAGGGCGAGCAGATACGCAGTATTTT.

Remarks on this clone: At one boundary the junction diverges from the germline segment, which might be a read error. CDR3 bases: TGTGCCAGTAGTTACAGGGAAGCCCAAAACATTCAGTACTTC. It is translated as CASSYREAQNIQYF. The chain is built from TRBV9 and TRBJ2-4, with a tentative D call TRBD1 (6 bases). Germline V gene sequence: CDR1 SGDLS, CDR2 YYNGEE. The CDR3 is 14 residues long.

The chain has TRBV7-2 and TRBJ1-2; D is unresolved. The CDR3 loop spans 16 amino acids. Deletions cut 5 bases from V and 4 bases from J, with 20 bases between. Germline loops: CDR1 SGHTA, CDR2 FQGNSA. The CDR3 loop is CASSPTDPRRSYGYTF. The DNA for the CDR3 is TGTGCCAGCAGCCCTACTGACCCCCGGCGGAGCTATGGCTACACCTTC. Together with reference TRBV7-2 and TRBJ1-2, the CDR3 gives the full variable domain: GAGVSQSPSNKVTEKGKDVELRCDPISGHTALYWYRQSLGQGLEFLIYFQGNSAPDKSGLPSDRFSAERTGGSVSTLTIQRTQQEDSAVYLCASSPTDPRRSYGYTFGSGTRLTVV.

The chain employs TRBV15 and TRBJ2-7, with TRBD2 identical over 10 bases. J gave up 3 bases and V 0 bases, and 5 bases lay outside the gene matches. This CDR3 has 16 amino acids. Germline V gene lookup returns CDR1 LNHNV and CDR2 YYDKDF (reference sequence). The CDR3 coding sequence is TGTGCCACCAGCAGAGATTGGACTAGCGGAGTCTACGAGCAGTACTTC. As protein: CATSRDWTSGVYEQYF.

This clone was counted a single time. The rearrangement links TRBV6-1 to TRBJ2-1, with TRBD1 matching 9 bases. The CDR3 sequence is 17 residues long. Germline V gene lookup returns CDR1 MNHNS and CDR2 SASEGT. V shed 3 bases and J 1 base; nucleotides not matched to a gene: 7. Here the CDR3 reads CASSEGDRATSYNEQFF. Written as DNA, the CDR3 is TGTGCCAGCAGTGAGGGGGACAGGGCCACTTCCTACAATGAGCAGTTCTTC.

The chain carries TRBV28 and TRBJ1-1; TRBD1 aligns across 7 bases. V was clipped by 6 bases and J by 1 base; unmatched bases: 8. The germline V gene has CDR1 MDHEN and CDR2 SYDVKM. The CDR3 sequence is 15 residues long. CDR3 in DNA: TGTGCCAGCAGCCATCTTAGACAGGGGAACACTGAAGCTTTCTTT. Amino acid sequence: CASSHLRQGNTEAFF.

CDR3 residues: CASSSPGEAGIYNEQFF. For the CDR3, the DNA is TGTGCCAGCAGCTCCCCAGGAGAAGCGGGGATATACAATGAGCAGTTCTTC. The chain is built from TRBV7-9 and TRBJ2-1; 7 nucleotides align to TRBD2. The junction had 13 bases not matched to a gene; V was cut back by 4 bases and J by 4 bases. This CDR3 contains 17 residues. Germline CDR1 reads SEHNR; CDR2 reads FQNEAQ (reference sequence).

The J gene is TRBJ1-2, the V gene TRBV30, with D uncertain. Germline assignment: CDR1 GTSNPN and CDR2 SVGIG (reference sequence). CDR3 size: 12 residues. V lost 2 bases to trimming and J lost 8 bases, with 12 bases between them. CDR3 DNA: TGTGCCTGGAGTAGAGACGGACTGGGCTACACCTTC. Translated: CAWSRDGLGYTF.

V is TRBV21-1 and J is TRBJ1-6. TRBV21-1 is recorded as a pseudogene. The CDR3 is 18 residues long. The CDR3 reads CASSKNGQAASRGEPLHF. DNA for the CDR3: TGTGCCAGCAGCAAAAATGGACAGGCGGCCTCTCGGGGGGAACCCCTCCACTTT.

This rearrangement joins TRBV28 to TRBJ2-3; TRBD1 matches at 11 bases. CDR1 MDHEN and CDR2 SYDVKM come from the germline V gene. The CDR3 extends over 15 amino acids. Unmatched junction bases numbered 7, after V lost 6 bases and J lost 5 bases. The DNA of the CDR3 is TGTGCCAGCAGCCCGGGACAGGGGGAATTAGATACGCAGTATTTT. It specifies CASSPGQGELDTQYF. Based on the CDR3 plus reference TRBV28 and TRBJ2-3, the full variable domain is DVKVTQSSRYLVKRTGEKVFLECVQDMDHENMFWYRQDPGLGLRLIYFSYDVKMKEKGDIPEGYSVSREKKERFSLILESASTNQTSMYLCASSPGQGELDTQYFGPGTRLTVL.

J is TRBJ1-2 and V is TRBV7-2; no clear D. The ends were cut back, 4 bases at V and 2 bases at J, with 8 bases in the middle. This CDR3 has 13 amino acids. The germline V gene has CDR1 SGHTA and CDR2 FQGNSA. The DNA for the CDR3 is TGTGCCAGCAGCTCCCCTCAGAACTATGGCTACACCTTC. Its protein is CASSSPQNYGYTF.

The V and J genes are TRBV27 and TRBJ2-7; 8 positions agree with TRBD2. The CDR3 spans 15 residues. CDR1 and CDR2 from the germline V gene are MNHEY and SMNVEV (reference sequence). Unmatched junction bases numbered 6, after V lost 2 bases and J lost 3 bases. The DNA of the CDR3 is TGTGCCAGCAGTTTAAAGAGCGGGGGTCACTACGAGCAGTACTTC. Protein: CASSLKSGGHYEQYF.

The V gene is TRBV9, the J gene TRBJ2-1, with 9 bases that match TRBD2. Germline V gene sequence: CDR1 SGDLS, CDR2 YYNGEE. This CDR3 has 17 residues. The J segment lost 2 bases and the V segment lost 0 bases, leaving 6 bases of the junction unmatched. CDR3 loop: CASSVGVAGGTYNEQFF. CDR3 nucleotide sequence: TGTGCCAGCAGCGTAGGGGTCGCGGGGGGGACCTACAATGAGCAGTTCTTC.

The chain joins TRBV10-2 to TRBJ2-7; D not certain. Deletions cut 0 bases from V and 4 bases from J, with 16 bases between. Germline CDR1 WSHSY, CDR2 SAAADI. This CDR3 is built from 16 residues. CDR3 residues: CASSESTERDEYEQYF. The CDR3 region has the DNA TGCGCCAGCAGTGAGTCGACGGAAAGGGATGAATACGAGCAGTACTTC.